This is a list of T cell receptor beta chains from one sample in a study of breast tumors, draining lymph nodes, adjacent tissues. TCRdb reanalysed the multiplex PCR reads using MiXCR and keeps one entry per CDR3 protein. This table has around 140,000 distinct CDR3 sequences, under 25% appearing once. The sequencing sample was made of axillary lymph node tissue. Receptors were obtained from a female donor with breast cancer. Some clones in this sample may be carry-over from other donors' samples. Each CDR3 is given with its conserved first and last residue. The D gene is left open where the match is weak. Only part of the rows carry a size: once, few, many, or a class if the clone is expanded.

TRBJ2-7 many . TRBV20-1 CSARRARQNSYEQYF TGCAGTGCTAGGAGGGCCCGACAAAACTCCTACGAGCAGTACTTC
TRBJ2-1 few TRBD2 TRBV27 CASSSPLAGVEQFF TGTGCCAGCAGTTCGCCCCTAGCGGGAGTTGAGCAGTTCTTC
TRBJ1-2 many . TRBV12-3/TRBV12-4 CASRPAGGGGYTF TGTGCCAGCAGGCCAGCCGGGGGAGGTGGCTACACCTTC
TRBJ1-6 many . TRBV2 CASRQPYSPLHF TGTGCCAGCCGACAGCCCTATTCACCCCTCCACTTT
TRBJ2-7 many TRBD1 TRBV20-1 CSALQGTRSYEQYF TGCAGTGCTTTACAGGGGACCCGCTCCTACGAGCAGTACTTC
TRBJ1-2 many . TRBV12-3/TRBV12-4 CASSPQGGRGYTF TGTGCCAGCAGCCCACAGGGAGGTCGCGGCTACACCTTC
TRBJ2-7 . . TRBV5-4 CASSWARIPWEQYF TGTGCCAGCAGCTGGGCACGGATTCCCTGGGAGCAGTACTTC
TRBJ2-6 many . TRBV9 CASSVARSSGANVLTF TGTGCCAGCAGCGTAGCTAGGAGCTCTGGGGCCAACGTCCTGACTTTC
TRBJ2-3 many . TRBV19 CASSAVLVMYGTDTQYF TGTGCCAGTAGTGCGGTCCTAGTGATGTATGGCACAGATACGCAGTATTTT
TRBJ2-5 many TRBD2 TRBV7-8 CASSRSSGRIQGAQYF TGTGCCAGCTCTAGATCTAGCGGGAGGATCCAAGGGGCCCAGTACTTC
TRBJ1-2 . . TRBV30 CAWSRNRAFVYGYTF TGTGCCTGGAGTCGGAACAGGGCCTTCGTCTATGGCTACACCTTC
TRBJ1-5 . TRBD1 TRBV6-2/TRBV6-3 CASSYSARGSNQPQHF TGTGCCAGCAGTTACTCGGCCAGGGGGAGCAATCAGCCCCAGCATTTT
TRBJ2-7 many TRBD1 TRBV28 CASSPGTGARGEQYF TGTGCCAGCAGTCCCGGGACAGGGGCTAGGGGGGAGCAGTACTTC
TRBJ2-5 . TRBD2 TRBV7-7 CASSSRAGKETQYF TGTGCCAGCAGCTCCCGAGCGGGGAAAGAGACCCAGTACTTC
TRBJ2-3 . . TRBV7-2 CASSLSSDTGTQYF TGTGCCAGCAGCTTATCTAGCGACACAGGTACGCAGTATTTT
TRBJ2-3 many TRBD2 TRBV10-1 CASSRLAGTDTQYF TGCGCCAGCAGCAGACTAGCTGGAACAGATACGCAGTATTTT
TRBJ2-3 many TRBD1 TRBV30 CAWRRGLTDTQYF TGTGCCTGGAGGAGGGGGCTGACAGATACGCAGTATTTT
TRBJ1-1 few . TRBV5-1 CASSAQLGARSEAFF TGCGCCAGCAGCGCCCAGCTAGGGGCCCGCAGCGAAGCTTTCTTT
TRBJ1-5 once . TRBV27 CASSPRTVGGPNSNQPQHF TGTGCCAGCAGTCCTCGGACAGTGGGGGGCCCCAATAGCAATCAGCCCCAGCATTTT
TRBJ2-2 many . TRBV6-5 CATAGPITGELFF TGTGCCACAGCGGGCCCAATTACCGGGGAGCTGTTTTTT
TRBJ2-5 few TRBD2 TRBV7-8 CASSSSSGSKTQYF TGTGCCAGCAGCTCATCGAGCGGGAGTAAGACCCAGTACTTC
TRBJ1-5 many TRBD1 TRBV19 CASKSSRGNNQPQHF TGTGCCAGTAAATCCTCCAGGGGGAACAATCAGCCCCAGCATTTT
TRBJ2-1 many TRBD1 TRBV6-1 CASSETGVSEQFF TGTGCCAGCAGTGAAACAGGGGTGAGTGAGCAGTTCTTC
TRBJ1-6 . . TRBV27 CASRGGNSPLNF TGTGCCAGCAGGGGGGGGAATTCACCCCTCAACTTT
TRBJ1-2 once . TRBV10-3 CAISESSGRDYYGYTF TGTGCCATCAGTGAGTCCTCAGGGCGGGACTACTATGGCTACACCTTC
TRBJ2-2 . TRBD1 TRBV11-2 CASSQGQGPSGELFF TGTGCCAGCAGCCAGGGACAGGGGCCTTCCGGGGAGCTGTTTTTT
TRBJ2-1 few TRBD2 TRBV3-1 CASSQDLLAGWGREQFF TGTGCCAGCAGCCAAGATCTCTTAGCGGGGTGGGGAAGGGAGCAGTTCTTC
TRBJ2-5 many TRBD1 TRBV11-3 CASSSEQGTWETQYF TGTGCCAGCAGCTCGGAACAGGGGACATGGGAGACCCAGTACTTC
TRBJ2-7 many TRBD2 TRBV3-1 CASSQAGGFYEQYF TGTGCCAGCAGCCAAGCGGGAGGGTTTTACGAGCAGTACTTC
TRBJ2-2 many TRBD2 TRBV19 CASSIGGRNTGELFF TGTGCCAGTAGTATTGGCGGGAGGAACACCGGGGAGCTGTTTTTT
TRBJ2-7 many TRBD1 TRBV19 CASSIKGASYEQYF TGTGCCAGTAGTATTAAGGGGGCTTCCTACGAGCAGTACTTC
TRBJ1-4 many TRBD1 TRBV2 CASRPTTGGGEKLFF TGTGCCAGCAGACCCACGACAGGGGGTGGTGAAAAACTGTTTTTT
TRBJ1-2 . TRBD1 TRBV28 CASSLYQDRGLGYTF TGTGCCAGCAGTTTATATCAGGACAGGGGCTTGGGCTACACCTTC
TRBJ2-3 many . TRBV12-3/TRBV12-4 CASSPSGPTSTDTQYF TGTGCCAGCAGTCCCTCCGGACCTACTAGCACAGATACGCAGTATTTT
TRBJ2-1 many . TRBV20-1 CRTDASEFF TGCAGGACGGACGCTTCGGAGTTCTTC
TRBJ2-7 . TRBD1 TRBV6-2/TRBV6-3 CASSSLRDRVYEQYF TGTGCCAGCAGTTCCCTCCGGGACAGGGTGTACGAGCAGTACTTC
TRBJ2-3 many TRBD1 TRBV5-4 CASSLGTGSDTQYF TGTGCCAGCAGCTTGGGGACAGGATCAGATACGCAGTATTTT
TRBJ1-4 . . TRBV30 CAWRIRGVEKLFF TGTGCCTGGAGAATACGGGGCGTTGAAAAACTGTTTTTT
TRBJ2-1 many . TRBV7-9 CASATKAGDNEQFF TGTGCCAGCGCGACCAAGGCCGGGGACAATGAGCAGTTCTTC
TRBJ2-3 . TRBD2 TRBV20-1 CSAGLAGGDTDTQYF TGCAGTGCAGGACTAGCGGGCGGGGACACAGATACGCAGTATTTT
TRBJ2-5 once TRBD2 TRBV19 CASSRGTSGSETQNF TGTGCCAGTAGTAGGGGGACTAGCGGGAGCGAGACCCAGAACTTC
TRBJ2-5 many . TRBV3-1 CASSQEGRGGETQYF TGTGCCAGCAGCCAAGAAGGCAGGGGAGGGGAGACCCAGTACTTC
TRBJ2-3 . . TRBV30 CAWSVGGGRTDTQYF TGTGCCTGGAGTGTAGGTGGGGGGAGGACAGATACGCAGTATTTT
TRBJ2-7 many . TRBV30 CAFLSPPGYEQYF TGTGCCTTCCTGTCTCCGCCCGGCTACGAGCAGTACTTC
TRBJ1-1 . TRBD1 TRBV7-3 CASSPTGMNTEAFF TGTGCCAGCAGCCCGACAGGGATGAACACTGAAGCTTTCTTT
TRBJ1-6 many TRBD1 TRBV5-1 CASSGALPGQTNSPLHF TGCGCCAGCAGCGGAGCCCTTCCGGGACAGACAAATTCACCCCTCCACTTT
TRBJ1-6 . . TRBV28 CASRRLVSGYSPLHF TGTGCCAGCAGACGTTTGGTGAGCGGGTATTCACCCCTCCACTTT
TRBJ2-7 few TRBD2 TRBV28 CASSLGGTPADF TGTGCCAGCAGTTTGGGGGGGACCCCGGCGGACTTC
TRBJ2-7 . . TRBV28 CASSPKGPKDYEQYF TGTGCCAGCAGCCCCAAGGGGCCGAAGGACTACGAGCAGTACTTC
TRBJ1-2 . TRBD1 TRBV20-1 CSAGQGVYGYTF TGCAGTGCTGGACAGGGGGTCTATGGCTACACCTTC
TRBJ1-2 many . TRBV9 CASSVAAGSNYGYTF TGTGCCAGCAGCGTGGCGGCGGGCTCCAACTATGGCTACACCTTC
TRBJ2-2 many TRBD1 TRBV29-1 CSADLGQGGGELFF TGCAGCGCTGACCTTGGACAGGGAGGAGGGGAGCTGTTTTTT
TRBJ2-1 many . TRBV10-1 CASSESSGSYNEQFF TGCGCCAGCAGTGAGTCGAGCGGCTCCTACAATGAGCAGTTCTTC
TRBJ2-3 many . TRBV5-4 CASSRVGYGDTQYF TGTGCCAGCAGCCGGGTGGGCTATGGGGATACGCAGTATTTT
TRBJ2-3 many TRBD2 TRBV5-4 CASSLRTSGSVDTQYF TGTGCCAGCAGCTTGAGGACTAGCGGGAGTGTAGATACGCAGTATTTT
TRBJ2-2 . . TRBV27 CASSLTAARLTGELFF TGTGCCAGCAGTTTAACGGCCGCTAGACTCACCGGGGAGCTGTTTTTT
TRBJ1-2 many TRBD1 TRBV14 CASSQIGQGAGYGYTF TGTGCCAGCAGCCAAATTGGACAGGGGGCAGGTTATGGCTACACCTTC
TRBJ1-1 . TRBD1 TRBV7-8 CASSRQGVTEAFF TGTGCCAGCAGCCGACAGGGGGTCACTGAAGCTTTCTTT
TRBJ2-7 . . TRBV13 CASSPRQATYEQYF TGTGCCAGCAGCCCTAGACAGGCCACCTACGAGCAGTACTTC
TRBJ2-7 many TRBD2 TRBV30 CAWRRIAGGYEQYF TGTGCCTGGAGAAGGATAGCGGGAGGATATGAGCAGTACTTC